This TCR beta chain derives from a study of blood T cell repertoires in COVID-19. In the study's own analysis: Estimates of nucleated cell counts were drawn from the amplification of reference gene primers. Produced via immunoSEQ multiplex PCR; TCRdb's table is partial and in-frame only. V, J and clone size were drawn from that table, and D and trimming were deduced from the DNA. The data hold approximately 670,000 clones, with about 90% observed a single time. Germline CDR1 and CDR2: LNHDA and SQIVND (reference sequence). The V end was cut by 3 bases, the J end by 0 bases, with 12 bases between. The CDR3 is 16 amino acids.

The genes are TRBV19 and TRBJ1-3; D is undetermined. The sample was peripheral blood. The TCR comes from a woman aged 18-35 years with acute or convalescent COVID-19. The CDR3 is CASSIPGIYSGNTIYF. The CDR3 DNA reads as TGTGCCAGTAGTATTCCCGGGATCTACTCTGGAAACACCATATATTTT.